What follows is one T cell receptor beta chain and its context. Original handling: Quantification of nucleated cells was approximated via reference gene primer amplification. The assay was immunoSEQ multiplex PCR, and TCRdb's table has in-frame clones only and misses some. The V and J calls and clone size were taken over from that table, and D and trimming were inferred from the DNA. This table holds approximately 150,000 clones, over 60% found once. The sample comes from a study of blood T cell repertoires in COVID-19. In the study overall: COVID-19 samples from acute and convalescent phases originated in the United States, Italy and Spain.

Trimming took 4 bases from V and 11 from J, leaving 16 bases between them. Per the germline V gene, CDR1 is SGHRS and CDR2 is YFSETQ. This CDR3 is 13 amino acids long. Material: peripheral blood. The TCR sequence derives from a man aged 50 to 59 with acute or convalescent COVID-19. The chain joins TRBV5-1 to TRBJ2-4; D is tentatively TRBD1 or TRBD2 (6 bases each). CDR3 bases: TGCGCCAGCAGCATGGGGGGCCGGCAGCTTCAGTACTTC. Its translation is CASSMGGRQLQYF.